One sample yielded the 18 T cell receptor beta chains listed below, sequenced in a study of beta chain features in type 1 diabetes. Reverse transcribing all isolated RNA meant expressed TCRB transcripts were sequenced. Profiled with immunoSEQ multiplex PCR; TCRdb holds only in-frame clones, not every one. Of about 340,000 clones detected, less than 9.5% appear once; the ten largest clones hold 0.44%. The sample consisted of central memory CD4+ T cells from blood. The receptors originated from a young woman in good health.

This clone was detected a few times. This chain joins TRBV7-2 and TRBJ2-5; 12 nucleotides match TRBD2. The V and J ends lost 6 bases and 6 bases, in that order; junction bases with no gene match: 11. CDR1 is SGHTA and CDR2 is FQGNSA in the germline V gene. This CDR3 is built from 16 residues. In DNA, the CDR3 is TGTGCCAGCAGTTCGACTAGCGGGAGTGTCGGGCAGACCCAGTACTTC. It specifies CASSSTSGSVGQTQYF.

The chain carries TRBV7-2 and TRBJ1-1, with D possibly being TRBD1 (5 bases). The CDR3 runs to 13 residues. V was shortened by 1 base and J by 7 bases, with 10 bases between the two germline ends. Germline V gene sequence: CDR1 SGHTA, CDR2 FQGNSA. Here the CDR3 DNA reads TGTGCCAGCAGCTTAGGCTTACAGGTTGAAGCTTTCTTT. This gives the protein CASSLGLQVEAFF. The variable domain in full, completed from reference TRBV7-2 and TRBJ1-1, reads GAGVSQSPSNKVTEKGKDVELRCDPISGHTALYWYRQSLGQGLEFLIYFQGNSAPDKSGLPSDRFSAERTGGSVSTLTIQRTQQEDSAVYLCASSLGLQVEAFFGQGTRLTVV.

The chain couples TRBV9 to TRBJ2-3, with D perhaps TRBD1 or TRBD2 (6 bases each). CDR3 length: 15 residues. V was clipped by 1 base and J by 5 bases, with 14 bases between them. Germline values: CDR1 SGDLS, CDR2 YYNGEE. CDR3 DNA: TGTGCCAGCAGCGTACGTAGAGGGGGACTAGATACGCAGTATTTT. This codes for CASSVRRGGLDTQYF.

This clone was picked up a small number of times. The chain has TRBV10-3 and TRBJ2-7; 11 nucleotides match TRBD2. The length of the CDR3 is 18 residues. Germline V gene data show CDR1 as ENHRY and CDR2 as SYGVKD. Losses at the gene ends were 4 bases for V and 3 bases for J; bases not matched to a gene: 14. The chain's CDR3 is CAISASGTSGHGIYEQYF. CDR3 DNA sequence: TGTGCCATCAGTGCATCGGGGACTAGCGGCCACGGGATCTACGAGCAGTACTTC.

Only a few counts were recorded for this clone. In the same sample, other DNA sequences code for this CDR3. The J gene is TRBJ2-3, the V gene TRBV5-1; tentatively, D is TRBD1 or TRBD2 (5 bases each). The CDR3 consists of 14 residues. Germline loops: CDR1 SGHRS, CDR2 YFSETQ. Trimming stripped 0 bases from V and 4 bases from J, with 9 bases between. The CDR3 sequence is CASSLGQGADTQYF. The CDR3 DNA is TGCGCCAGCAGCTTGGGGCAGGGAGCAGATACGCAGTATTTT.

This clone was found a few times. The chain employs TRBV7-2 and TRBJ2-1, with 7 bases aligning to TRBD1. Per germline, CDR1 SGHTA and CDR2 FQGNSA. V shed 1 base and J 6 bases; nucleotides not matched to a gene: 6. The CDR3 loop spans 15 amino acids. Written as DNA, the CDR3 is TGTGCCAGCAGCTTAGACCGTAACAGGGGCAATGAGCAGTTCTTC. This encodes CASSLDRNRGNEQFF.

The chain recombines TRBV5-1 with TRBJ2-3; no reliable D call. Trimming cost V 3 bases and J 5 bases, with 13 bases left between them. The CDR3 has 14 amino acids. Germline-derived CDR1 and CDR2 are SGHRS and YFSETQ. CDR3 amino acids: CASSSDSRGDTQYF. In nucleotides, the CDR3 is TGCGCCAGCAGCTCCGATTCCCGTGGAGATACGCAGTATTTT.

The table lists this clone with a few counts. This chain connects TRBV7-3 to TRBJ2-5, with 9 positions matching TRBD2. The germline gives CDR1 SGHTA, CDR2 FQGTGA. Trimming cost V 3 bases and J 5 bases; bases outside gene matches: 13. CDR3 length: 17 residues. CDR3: CASSLSGVAGVRETQYF. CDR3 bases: TGTGCCAGCAGCTTGAGTGGAGTAGCGGGAGTCCGGGAGACCCAGTACTTC.

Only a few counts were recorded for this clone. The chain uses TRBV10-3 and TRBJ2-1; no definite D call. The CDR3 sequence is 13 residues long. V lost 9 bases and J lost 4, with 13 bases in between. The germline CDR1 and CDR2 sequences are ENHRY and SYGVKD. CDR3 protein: CAIGSGLYNEQFF. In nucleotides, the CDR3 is TGTGCCATTGGTTCGGGCTTATACAATGAGCAGTTCTTC.

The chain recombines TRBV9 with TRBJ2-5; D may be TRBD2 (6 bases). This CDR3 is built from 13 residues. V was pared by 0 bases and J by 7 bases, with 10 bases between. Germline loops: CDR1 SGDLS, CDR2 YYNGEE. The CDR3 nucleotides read TGTGCCAGCAGCGTAGGACTAGAAGGGACCCAGTACTTC. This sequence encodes CASSVGLEGTQYF.

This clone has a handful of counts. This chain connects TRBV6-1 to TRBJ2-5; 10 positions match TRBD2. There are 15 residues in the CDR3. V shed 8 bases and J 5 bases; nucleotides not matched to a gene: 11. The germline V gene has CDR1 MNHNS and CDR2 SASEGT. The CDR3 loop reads CASRSSGRRVETQYF. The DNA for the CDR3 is TGTGCCAGCCGCAGTAGCGGGAGGCGGGTGGAGACCCAGTACTTC.

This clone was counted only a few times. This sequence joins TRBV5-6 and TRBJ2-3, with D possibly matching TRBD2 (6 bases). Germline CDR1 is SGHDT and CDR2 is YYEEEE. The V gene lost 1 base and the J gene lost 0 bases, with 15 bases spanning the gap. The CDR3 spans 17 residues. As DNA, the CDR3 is TGTGCCAGCAGCTTGCGCGGACTACGGACTAGCACAGATACGCAGTATTTT. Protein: CASSLRGLRTSTDTQYF.

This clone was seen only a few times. For the CDR3, the DNA is TGTGCCAGCAGTCAAACTAGGGGCGCGTACGAGCAGTACTTC. Translation gives CASSQTRGAYEQYF. The V gene is TRBV2, the J gene TRBJ2-7; D may be TRBD1 or TRBD2 (5 bases each). V was cut by 5 bases and J by 4 bases, with 15 bases left in between. Germline V lookup: CDR1 SNHLY, CDR2 FYNNEI. This CDR3 contains 14 residues.

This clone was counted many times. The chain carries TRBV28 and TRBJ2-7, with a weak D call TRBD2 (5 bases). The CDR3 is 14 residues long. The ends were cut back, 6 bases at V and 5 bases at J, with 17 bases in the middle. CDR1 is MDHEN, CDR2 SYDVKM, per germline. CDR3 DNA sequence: TGTGCCAGCAGGAATCACGGGGTCGTGGACGAGCAGTACTTC. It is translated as CASRNHGVVDEQYF.

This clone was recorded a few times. DNA for the CDR3: TGTGCCAGCAGCTTACAGGGGTTTGACTATGGCTACACCTTC. Protein sequence: CASSLQGFDYGYTF. This chain connects TRBV7-2 to TRBJ1-2, with a possible D match to TRBD1 (6 bases). Germline V gene data show CDR1 as SGHTA and CDR2 as FQGNSA. This CDR3 spans 14 amino acids. V was cut by 2 bases and J by 3 bases, with 10 bases left in between.

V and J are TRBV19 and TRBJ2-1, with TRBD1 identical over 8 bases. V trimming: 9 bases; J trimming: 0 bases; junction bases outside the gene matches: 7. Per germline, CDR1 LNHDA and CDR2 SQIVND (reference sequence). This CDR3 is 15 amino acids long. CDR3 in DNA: TGTGCCAGCAGAGGGCAGGGGGCCTCCTACAATGAGCAGTTCTTC. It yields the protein CASRGQGASYNEQFF.

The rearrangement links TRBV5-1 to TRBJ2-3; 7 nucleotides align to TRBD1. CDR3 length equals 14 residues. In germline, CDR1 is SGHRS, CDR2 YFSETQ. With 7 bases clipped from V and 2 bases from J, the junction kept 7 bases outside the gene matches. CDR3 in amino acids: CASRLGQTTDTQYF. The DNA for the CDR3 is TGCGCCAGCCGGCTGGGACAGACCACAGATACGCAGTATTTT.

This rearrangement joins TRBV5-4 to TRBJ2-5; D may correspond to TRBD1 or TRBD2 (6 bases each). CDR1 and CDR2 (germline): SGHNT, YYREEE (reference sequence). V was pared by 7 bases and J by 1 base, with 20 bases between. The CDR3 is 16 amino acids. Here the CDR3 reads CASHSGAGGGQETQYF. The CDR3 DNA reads TGTGCCAGCCACTCGGGGGCGGGTGGAGGCCAAGAGACCCAGTACTTC.